The sequence of this TCR beta chain was determined in a study of blood T cell repertoires in COVID-19. In the study overall: Samples of COVID-19 (acute and convalescent) were obtained from the United States, Italy and Spain. PBMCs, B-cell-depleted T cells, or T cells were the source of the cDNA or gDNA that made up the material.

This clone was seen just once. At one of its ends the junction is not consistent with the germline gene, which may arise from a read error. Per the authors' pipeline: Nucleated cell number was recorded as an estimate derived from reference gene primer amplification. Using immunoSEQ multiplex PCR, the repertoire was profiled, and TCRdb retains in-frame clones only, with some absent. D and trimming come from the DNA, and the V and J calls and clone size come from that table. The sample lists roughly 62,000 clones, approximately 83% occurring once. The CDR3 is 14 residues long. Germline CDR1 reads SSHAT; CDR2 reads FNYEAQ (reference sequence).

This TCR came from a man aged 25 to 45 with COVID-19, enrolled during active disease. Sequenced material: peripheral blood. The rearrangement links TRBV7-7 to TRBJ2-2, with D possibly TRBD2 on 5 matching bases. The CDR3 sequence: CASSPTEVTGELFF. CDR3 DNA sequence: TGTGCTAGCAGCCCGACGGAGGTTACCGGGGAGCTGTTTTTT.